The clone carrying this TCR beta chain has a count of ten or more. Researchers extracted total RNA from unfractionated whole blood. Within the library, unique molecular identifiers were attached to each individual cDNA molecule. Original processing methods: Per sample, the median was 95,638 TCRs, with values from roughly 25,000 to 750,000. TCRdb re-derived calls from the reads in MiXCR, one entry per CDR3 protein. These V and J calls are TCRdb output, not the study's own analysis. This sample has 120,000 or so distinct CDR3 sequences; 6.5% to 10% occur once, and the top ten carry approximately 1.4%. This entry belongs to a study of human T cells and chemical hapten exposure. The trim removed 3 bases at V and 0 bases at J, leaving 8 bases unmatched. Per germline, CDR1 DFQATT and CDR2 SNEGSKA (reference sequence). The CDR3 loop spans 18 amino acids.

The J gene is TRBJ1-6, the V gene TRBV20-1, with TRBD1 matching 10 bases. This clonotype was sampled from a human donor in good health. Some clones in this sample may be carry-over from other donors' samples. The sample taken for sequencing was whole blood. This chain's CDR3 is CSARGQGPSSSYNSPLHF. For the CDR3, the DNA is TGCAGTGCTAGGGGACAGGGGCCGTCGAGCTCCTATAATTCACCCCTCCACTTT.